A single sample gave rise to the 10 T cell receptor beta chains below, sequenced in a study of PD-1 blockade in mismatch repair-deficient tumors. Their target antigens are unknown. Time point denoted: 10-day in vitro stimulation with candidate neoantigen peptide 4. Repertoires were generated with immunoSEQ multiplex PCR, while TCRdb's copy carries only in-frame clones and drops some. The sample contains more than 11,000 clones, around four fifths of which appear only once. Here the sequenced sample was cells cultured in vitro, taken from a patient treated with pembrolizumab. These receptors came from an adult with mismatch repair-deficient cancer.

The rearrangement uses TRBV29-1 and TRBJ1-5, with D perhaps TRBD1 (6 bases). The CDR3 sequence is 16 residues long. Trimming removed 7 bases at V and 0 bases at J, with 19 bases between. CDR1 is SQVTM, CDR2 ANQGSEA, per germline. This CDR3 reads CSARSGGRGSNQPQHF. In DNA, the CDR3 is TGCAGCGCCCGTTCGGGGGGCAGGGGTAGCAATCAGCCCCAGCATTTT.

This clone was detected only once. The V call is TRBV28, the J call TRBJ2-1; D call uncertain. The CDR3 runs to 14 residues. CDR1 MDHEN and CDR2 SYDVKM come from the germline V gene. The V end lost 5 bases, the J end lost 7 bases, and 15 bases lay between the germline ends. The CDR3 here is CASSPEGPKNEQFF. CDR3 DNA: TGTGCCAGCAGTCCCGAAGGTCCCAAGAATGAGCAGTTCTTC.

This chain connects TRBV9 to TRBJ2-1; 12 bases agree with TRBD2. CDR3 size: 18 residues. The V and J ends lost 0 bases and 6 bases, in that order; junction bases with no gene match: 10. The germline V gene encodes CDR1 SGDLS and CDR2 YYNGEE. CDR3: CASSVDIWASGRGNEQFF. The CDR3 region has the DNA TGTGCCAGCAGCGTAGACATCTGGGCTAGCGGGAGGGGCAATGAGCAGTTCTTC.

The J gene is TRBJ1-2, the V gene TRBV2; 8 bases align to TRBD1. The J segment lost 2 bases and the V segment lost 4 bases, leaving 6 bases of the junction unmatched. This CDR3 contains 15 residues. The germline gives CDR1 SNHLY, CDR2 FYNNEI. The CDR3 coding sequence is TGTGCCAGCAGTGGCCTGGGACAGGTCAACTATGGCTACACCTTC. This encodes CASSGLGQVNYGYTF.

The chain combines TRBV5-4 with TRBJ2-5; 10 bases fit TRBD2. Germline-derived CDR1 and CDR2 are SGHNT and YYREEE (reference sequence). The CDR3 length is 15 residues. V lost 4 bases, J lost 3 bases, and 6 bases stayed unmatched. The CDR3 region is CASSRTGLAEETQYF. DNA of the CDR3: TGTGCCAGCAGCCGAACTGGACTAGCGGAAGAGACCCAGTACTTC.

CDR3 sequence reads: CATSRALGRIKGPEKLFF. The CDR3 nucleotides read TGTGCCACCAGCAGAGCTCTAGGAAGAATAAAAGGTCCAGAAAAACTGTTTTTT. V usage is TRBV15 and J usage is TRBJ1-4; the D is unclear. Germline V gives CDR1 LNHNV, CDR2 YYDKDF (reference sequence). Trimming cost V 1 base and J 8 bases, with 23 bases left between them. This CDR3 has 18 amino acids.

This chain connects TRBV9 to TRBJ2-2; D unresolved. Germline V gene data show CDR1 as SGDLS and CDR2 as YYNGEE. V gave up 0 bases and J gave up 8 bases, with 5 bases separating them. The CDR3 has 12 residues. Here the CDR3 reads CASSVGQGELFF. Here the CDR3 DNA reads TGTGCCAGCAGCGTAGGGCAGGGGGAGCTGTTTTTT. Supplemented by reference TRBV9 and TRBJ2-2, the full variable domain reads DSGVTQTPKHLITATGQRVTLRCSPRSGDLSVYWYQQSLDQGLQFLIQYYNGEERAKGNILERFSAQQFPDLHSELNLSSLELGDSALYFCASSVGQGELFFGEGSRLTVL.

The chain carries TRBV2 and TRBJ2-1; D possibly corresponds to TRBD2 (6 bases). The germline V and J ends were trimmed by 6 bases and 10 bases, with 16 bases remaining between them. This CDR3 is built from 13 residues. Germline V gene sequence: CDR1 SNHLY, CDR2 FYNNEI. In nucleotides, the CDR3 is TGTGCCAGCAGGGACCCCCGACGGGAGGAGCAGTTCTTC. Protein: CASRDPRREEQFF.

The rearrangement uses TRBV25-1 and TRBJ2-2; 9 bases map to TRBD2. The CDR3 extends over 18 amino acids. The germline gives CDR1 MGHDK, CDR2 SYGVNS. J gave up 5 bases and V 1 base, and 11 bases lay outside the gene matches. This chain's CDR3 is CASSESRLAGIYTGELFF. DNA of the CDR3: TGTGCCAGCAGTGAATCTCGGCTAGCGGGAATCTATACCGGGGAGCTGTTTTTT.

The V call is TRBV9, the J call TRBJ2-1; 7 bases line up with TRBD2. V was clipped by 0 bases and J by 8 bases; unmatched bases: 11. This CDR3 has 16 amino acids. Germline V gene lookup returns CDR1 SGDLS and CDR2 YYNGEE. The CDR3 is CASSVVAGEGWDEQFF. Written as DNA, the CDR3 is TGTGCCAGCAGCGTAGTTGCGGGAGAGGGGTGGGATGAGCAGTTCTTC.